Listed here are 10 T cell receptor beta chains from one sample, sequenced in a study of blood T cell repertoires in COVID-19 (dated by TCRdb to about 2020). The receptor library was made with the immunoSEQ multiplex PCR assay. Here the immuneACCESS table is served through TCRdb, limited to in-frame sequences with V and J called. Missing clones are a known gap in these copies; in checked studies unresolved V genes cover under half, and the rest lacks a known reason. The sample records 65,000 to 75,000 clones, 65% to 90% of which are singletons. In total, the top ten clones hold 40% to 45% of the sample. Sequenced material: peripheral blood. Receptor source: a man older than 75 with acute or convalescent COVID-19.

The chain is built from TRBV27 and TRBJ2-5; D unclear. Trimming shortened V by 3 bases and J by 1 base, and 6 bases separated the two germline ends. CDR1 MNHEY and CDR2 SMNVEV come from the germline V gene (reference sequence). The length of the CDR3 is 13 residues. The CDR3 region has the DNA TGTGCCAGCAGTTTTAGTTTCCAAGAGACCCAGTACTTC. Residues: CASSFSFQETQYF.

This clone showed up just once. The chain employs TRBV19 and TRBJ2-2; tentative D call: TRBD2 (6 bases). Germline V gene data show CDR1 as LNHDA and CDR2 as SQIVND (reference sequence). The CDR3 length is 11 residues. V shed 10 bases and J shed 7 bases, with 10 bases lying between them. This CDR3 reads CATGGVGELFF. CDR3 bases: TGTGCCACCGGGGGAGTCGGGGAGCTGTTTTTT. The whole variable domain, filled in from reference TRBV19 and TRBJ2-2, reads DGGITQSPKYLFRKEGQNVTLSCEQNLNHDAMYWYRQDPGQGLRLIYYSQIVNDFQKGDIAEGYSVSREKKESFPLTVTSAQKNPTAFYLCATGGVGELFFGEGSRLTVL.

The gene calls are TRBV9 and TRBJ1-4, with D maybe TRBD1 (5 bases). CDR3 length: 15 amino acids. The V end lost 4 bases, the J end lost 5 bases, and 15 bases lay between the germline ends. CDR1 SGDLS and CDR2 YYNGEE come from the germline V gene. CDR3 sequence (DNA): TGTGCCAGCAGCCGACGACAGACTTCCAATGAAAAACTGTTTTTT. Its protein product is CASSRRQTSNEKLFF.

The chain is built from TRBV6-1 and TRBJ1-2; 12 bases line up with TRBD1. Germline V gives CDR1 MNHNS, CDR2 SASEGT. V trimming: 1 base; J trimming: 8 bases; junction bases outside the gene matches: 5. The CDR3 contains 15 residues. CDR3 sequence (DNA): TGTGCCAGCAGTGAAGGATCCGGGACAGGGGGCGGCTACACCTTC. It codes for CASSEGSGTGGGYTF.

The rearrangement joins TRBV24-1 to TRBJ2-3, with 10 bases aligning to TRBD1. Per germline, CDR1 KGHDR and CDR2 SFDVKD. The junction had 3 bases not matched to a gene; V was cut back by 4 bases and J by 0 bases. This CDR3 is 16 amino acids long. CDR3 in DNA: TGTGCCACCAGTGACCGGACAGGGGGAAGCACAGATACGCAGTATTTT. The encoded protein is CATSDRTGGSTDTQYF.

The J gene is TRBJ2-6, the V gene TRBV11-2, with D tentatively TRBD2 (5 bases). Germline V CDR1 and CDR2: SGHAT, FQNNGV. Trimming removed 5 bases from V and 0 bases from J, with 8 bases in between. CDR3 length: 15 residues. In DNA, the CDR3 is TGTGCCAGCAGCCGTGACTACTCTGGGGCCAACGTCCTGACTTTC. Encoded protein: CASSRDYSGANVLTF.

The gene calls are TRBV11-3 and TRBJ2-2, with D maybe TRBD2 (7 bases). V was cut by 2 bases and J by 7 bases, with 11 bases left in between. CDR1 is SGHNT, CDR2 YENEEA, per germline. The CDR3 consists of 14 residues. The CDR3 DNA reads as TGTGCCAGCAGCTTACGGGGGGCTAACGGGGAGCTGTTTTTT. Protein: CASSLRGANGELFF.

This clone was observed once. This sequence joins TRBV7-9 and TRBJ2-2; possible D gene TRBD1, 7 bases. This CDR3 has 15 residues. CDR1 is SEHNR, CDR2 FQNEAQ, per germline (reference sequence). Trimming took 5 bases from V and 5 from J, leaving 15 bases between them. The CDR3 protein is CASSGAGGGTGELFF. The CDR3 bases are TGTGCCAGCAGCGGAGCAGGGGGAGGAACCGGGGAGCTGTTTTTT.

This rearrangement joins TRBV30 to TRBJ2-5; tentatively, D is TRBD2 (5 bases). The CDR3 is 14 amino acids. CDR1 GTSNPN and CDR2 SVGIG come from the germline V gene (reference sequence). V dropped 0 bases and J dropped 9 bases, with 17 bases sitting between them. The CDR3 DNA is TGTGCCTGGAGTGTGACTGAGGGCGCCTTGGCCCAGTACTTC. It encodes CAWSVTEGALAQYF.

This chain joins TRBV18 and TRBJ2-5, with D maybe TRBD2 (6 bases). V was cut by 3 bases and J by 4 bases, with 21 bases left in between. The CDR3 is 17 amino acids. In germline, CDR1 is KGHSH, CDR2 LQKENI. In nucleotides, the CDR3 is TGTGCCAGCTCACCCCGAAGTGTGAGGGAGGAGGCAGAGACCCAGTACTTC. Amino acids: CASSPRSVREEAETQYF. Using reference TRBV18 and TRBJ2-5 for the parts outside the CDR3, the full variable domain is NAGVMQNPRHLVRRRGQEARLRCSPMKGHSHVYWYRQLPEEGLKFMVYLQKENIIDESGMPKERFSAEFPKEGPSILRIQQVVRGDSAAYFCASSPRSVREEAETQYFGPGTRLLVL.